The TCR beta chain described here comes from a study of CD8 T cells in Susac syndrome. This CDR3 comprises 14 residues. The V and J ends lost 0 bases and 5 bases respectively, with 10 bases between them. Looked up from germline, CDR1 is LNHDA and CDR2 is SQIVND (reference sequence). FACS enriched CD8+ TEMRA cells, while bulk CD8+ and CD4+ were negatively isolated. The RNA, about 0.5 to 1 ug, was put through reverse transcription using random hexamers. The amplification used immunoSEQ multiplex PCR on TCR beta CDR3; it spanned 54 Vbeta and 13 Jbeta. TCRdb itself ran the immunoSEQ multiplex PCR reads through MiXCR, one entry per CDR3 protein. This table holds about 190,000 distinct CDR3 sequences, 93% found once.

Material for sequencing was CD4+ T cells from PBMCs. The genes are TRBV19 and TRBJ2-5; TRBD2 might be the D (6 bases). The TCR was taken from a human donor in good health. CDR3 sequence: CASSIERAGETQYF. CDR3 nucleotide sequence: TGTGCCAGTAGTATAGAACGAGCGGGTGAGACCCAGTACTTC.